The 24 T cell receptor beta chains given below trace back to one sample, sequenced in a study of blood T cell repertoires in COVID-19. Libraries were prepared by immunoSEQ multiplex PCR; TCRdb keeps only in-frame clonotypes and omits some of them. The table lists roughly 300,000 clones, around 90% of them singletons. Sequencing was carried out using PBMCs or T cells enriched from blood (not recorded which). These receptors were collected from a woman younger than 45 who had recovered from COVID-19.

The chain employs TRBV9 and TRBJ1-5; possibly TRBD1 for D (6 bases). Trimming removed 3 bases from V and 4 bases from J, with 14 bases in between. CDR1 is SGDLS and CDR2 is YYNGEE in the germline V gene. The length of the CDR3 is 15 residues. The CDR3 sequence: CASSAELGGNQPQHF. The CDR3 bases are TGTGCCAGCAGCGCAGAGTTAGGGGGAAATCAGCCCCAGCATTTT.

This rearrangement joins TRBV30 to TRBJ2-5; D perhaps matches TRBD1 (8 bases). Trimming shortened V by 0 bases and J by 9 bases, and 17 bases separated the two germline ends. Germline-derived CDR1 and CDR2 are GTSNPN and SVGIG (reference sequence). This CDR3 has 14 amino acids. The CDR3 protein is CAWSVQGGAKAQYF. As DNA, the CDR3 is TGTGCCTGGAGTGTACAGGGGGGGGCTAAGGCCCAGTACTTC.

The rearrangement links TRBV12-3 or TRBV12-4 to TRBJ1-1; D gene uncertain. The CDR3 length is 13 residues. V lost 3 bases, J lost 4 bases, and 9 bases lay in between. CDR3 protein: CASSFESFTEAFF. As DNA, the CDR3 is TGTGCCAGCAGTTTTGAGAGCTTCACTGAAGCTTTCTTT.

The chain has TRBV4-3 and TRBJ2-1; 10 nucleotides agree with TRBD1. Looked up from germline, CDR1 is LGHNA and CDR2 is YSLEER. The CDR3 covers 14 residues. The V segment lost 5 bases and the J segment 9 bases; nucleotides outside the gene matches: 7. Written as DNA, the CDR3 is TGCGCCAGCAGCGAGGGACAGGGGTTAGGTGAGCAGTTCTTC. Its translation is CASSEGQGLGEQFF.

This clone was seen only a few times. The chain couples TRBV2 to TRBJ1-1; 7 bases align to TRBD1. Germline V gene lookup returns CDR1 SNHLY and CDR2 FYNNEI. The J segment lost 1 base and the V segment lost 6 bases, leaving 2 bases of the junction unmatched. There are 13 residues in the CDR3. The CDR3 reads CASRGQQNTEAFF. The CDR3 DNA follows: TGTGCCAGCAGGGGACAGCAGAACACTGAAGCTTTCTTT.

CDR3 nucleotide sequence: TGTGCCAGCGGACAGGGCAACTATGGCTACACCTTC. Protein sequence: CASGQGNYGYTF. The chain is built from TRBV7-9 and TRBJ1-2, with 8 bases fitting TRBD1. From germline, CDR1 is SEHNR and CDR2 FQNEAQ (reference sequence). V lost 8 bases and J lost 2; bases outside the gene matches: 1. The CDR3 spans 12 residues.

The rearrangement joins TRBV11-2 to TRBJ1-4, with D uncertain. This CDR3 has 13 residues. Germline lookup yields CDR1 SGHAT and CDR2 FQNNGV. Trimming removed 5 bases from V and 8 bases from J, with 12 bases in between. This chain's CDR3 is CASSAGSGEKLFF. DNA of the CDR3: TGTGCCAGCAGCGCCGGGTCGGGGGAAAAACTGTTTTTT.

This rearrangement joins TRBV20-1 to TRBJ2-5; the D is unclear. V was trimmed by 3 bases and J by 6 bases, leaving 8 bases between them. Germline V gives CDR1 DFQATT, CDR2 SNEGSKA (reference sequence). The CDR3 loop spans 11 amino acids. DNA for the CDR3: TGCAGTGCTAGGACTTCCCAGACCCAGTACTTC. Protein sequence: CSARTSQTQYF.

J is TRBJ1-5 and V is TRBV18; D is ambiguous. Trimming shortened V by 2 bases and J by 0 bases, and 8 bases separated the two germline ends. The CDR3 consists of 15 residues. Per the germline V gene, CDR1 is KGHSH and CDR2 is LQKENI. Here the CDR3 DNA reads TGTGCCAGCTCACCAGGAGTTATTAGCAATCAGCCCCAGCATTTT. Translating it yields CASSPGVISNQPQHF.

The chain links TRBV11-2 to TRBJ1-5, with D perhaps matching TRBD1 (6 bases). With 1 base removed from V and 0 bases from J, the gap between germline ends came to 10 bases. Germline assignment: CDR1 SGHAT and CDR2 FQNNGV. The CDR3 runs 16 residues. CDR3 DNA: TGTGCCAGCAGCTTAGGTTGGACAGATAGCAATCAGCCCCAGCATTTT. It yields the protein CASSLGWTDSNQPQHF.

The genes are TRBV5-4 and TRBJ2-7, with TRBD1 identical over 7 bases. V lost 10 bases to trimming and J lost 0 bases; unmatched junction nucleotides: 13. Germline CDR1 is SGHNT and CDR2 is YYREEE (reference sequence). The CDR3 length is 15 residues. The chain's CDR3 is CAVGDPGQSSYEQYF. CDR3 coding DNA: TGTGCCGTCGGGGACCCGGGACAGTCCTCCTACGAGCAGTACTTC.

The chain links TRBV6-5 to TRBJ1-1, with a possible D match to TRBD1 (6 bases). There are 13 residues in the CDR3. Germline assignment: CDR1 MNHEY and CDR2 SVGAGI. The V gene lost 6 bases and the J gene lost 1 base, with 9 bases spanning the gap. This CDR3 reads CASSPTGNTEAFF. CDR3 DNA sequence: TGTGCCAGCAGCCCGACAGGGAACACTGAAGCTTTCTTT.

The chain uses TRBV5-4 and TRBJ2-1; 10 bases are shared with TRBD1. The CDR3 contains 15 residues. Germline V gives CDR1 SGHNT, CDR2 YYREEE (reference sequence). Losses at the gene ends were 4 bases for V and 5 bases for J; bases not matched to a gene: 6. The CDR3 protein is CASSPPGTGDNEQFF. In DNA form, the CDR3 reads TGTGCCAGCAGCCCACCGGGGACAGGGGACAATGAGCAGTTCTTC.

The chain links TRBV12-3 or TRBV12-4 to TRBJ1-2, with D unclear. V was shortened by 2 bases and J by 6 bases, with 7 bases between the two germline ends. This CDR3 is built from 12 residues. CDR3: CASSLWGDGYTF. DNA of the CDR3: TGTGCCAGCAGTTTATGGGGAGATGGCTACACCTTC.

The chain carries TRBV19 and TRBJ1-2, with D perhaps matching TRBD1 (6 bases). The V end lost 10 bases, the J end lost 0 bases, and 18 bases lay between the germline ends. The CDR3 is 15 residues long. Germline V gene lookup returns CDR1 LNHDA and CDR2 SQIVND (reference sequence). The CDR3 bases are TGTGCCACCCCCGGGGAACAGGGAGCTAACTATGGCTACACCTTC. This codes for CATPGEQGANYGYTF.

The rearrangement joins TRBV30 to TRBJ2-5; D may be TRBD1 (7 bases). The ends were cut back, 0 bases at V and 4 bases at J, with 21 bases in the middle. CDR1 and CDR2 from the germline V gene are GTSNPN and SVGIG (reference sequence). The CDR3 is 17 amino acids. CDR3 protein: CAWSVGILAKGAETQYF. The CDR3 region has the DNA TGTGCCTGGAGTGTAGGGATACTAGCTAAGGGGGCAGAGACCCAGTACTTC.

This chain uses TRBV3-1 (or the pseudogene TRBV3-2) with TRBJ1-6, with TRBD1 matching 9 bases. The germline V gene has CDR1 LGHDT and CDR2 YNNKEL (reference sequence). The V and J ends lost 5 bases and 7 bases, in that order; junction bases with no gene match: 3. This CDR3 comprises 14 residues. Here the CDR3 reads CASSLGQGNSPLHF. Here the CDR3 DNA reads TGTGCCAGCAGCTTAGGACAGGGGAATTCACCCCTCCACTTT.

A remark on this clone: Other DNA sequences in this sample translate to the same CDR3. This chain joins TRBV5-1 and TRBJ2-7; 9 bases match TRBD1. Looked up from germline, CDR1 is SGHRS and CDR2 is YFSETQ. The CDR3 sequence is 15 residues long. J gave up 2 bases and V 0 bases, and 3 bases lay outside the gene matches. CDR3: CASSLGGTGTYEQYF. CDR3 DNA: TGCGCCAGCAGCTTGGGGGGGACAGGGACCTACGAGCAGTACTTC.

This chain's CDR3 is CASRERGAEETQYF. The CDR3 nucleotides read TGTGCCAGTAGGGAAAGGGGCGCGGAAGAGACCCAGTACTTC. The V gene is TRBV19, the J gene TRBJ2-5, with a possible D match to TRBD1 (5 bases). Germline V gene data show CDR1 as LNHDA and CDR2 as SQIVND (reference sequence). The CDR3 contains 14 residues. V lost 6 bases and J lost 3, with 14 bases in between.

J is TRBJ2-5 and V is TRBV20-1, with 14 bases identical to TRBD2. The V and J ends lost 4 bases and 14 bases, in that order; junction bases with no gene match: 3. Germline-derived CDR1 and CDR2 are DFQATT and SNEGSKA (reference sequence). The CDR3 is 11 amino acids. The CDR3: CSATTSGGAYF. CDR3 coding DNA: TGCAGTGCTACGACTAGCGGGGGGGCCTACTTC.

This clone has only one observation. The chain uses TRBV2 and TRBJ2-3; D not resolved. This CDR3 has 13 amino acids. CDR1 and CDR2 (germline): SNHLY, FYNNEI. V lost 5 bases and J lost 3, with 9 bases in between. The CDR3 DNA reads as TGTGCCAGCAGTCGAGAGTCGACAGATACGCAGTATTTT. It specifies CASSRESTDTQYF.

The chain recombines TRBV19 with TRBJ1-3; D is undetermined. Trimming cost V 5 bases and J 0 bases, with 5 bases left between them. The V gene's germline CDR1 is LNHDA and CDR2 SQIVND (reference sequence). The CDR3 contains 13 residues. The chain's CDR3 is CASSYSSGNTIYF. The CDR3 coding sequence is TGTGCCAGTAGTTACAGCTCTGGAAACACCATATATTTT.

This clone showed up just once. This chain joins TRBV18 and TRBJ1-1, with a tentative D call TRBD1 (6 bases). Germline V gene lookup returns CDR1 KGHSH and CDR2 LQKENI. The CDR3 is 13 residues long. The V end lost 3 bases, the J end lost 3 bases, and 8 bases lay between the germline ends. CDR3 coding DNA: TGTGCCAGCTCACCCGGACAGTACACTGAAGCTTTCTTT. Protein sequence: CASSPGQYTEAFF. The full variable domain, rest sourced from reference TRBV18 and TRBJ1-1, is NAGVMQNPRHLVRRRGQEARLRCSPMKGHSHVYWYRQLPEEGLKFMVYLQKENIIDESGMPKERFSAEFPKEGPSILRIQQVVRGDSAAYFCASSPGQYTEAFFGQGTRLTVV.

The chain employs TRBV11-3 and TRBJ1-1, with D possibly being TRBD1 (6 bases). Looked up from germline, CDR1 is SGHNT and CDR2 is YENEEA. V shed 3 bases and J shed 6 bases, with 11 bases lying between them. This CDR3 is 13 amino acids long. The CDR3 spells CASSFNRVSEAFF. The CDR3 region has the DNA TGTGCCAGCAGCTTCAACAGGGTCTCTGAAGCTTTCTTT. Drawing the rest from reference TRBV11-3 and TRBJ1-1, the complete variable domain is EAGVVQSPRYKIIEKKQPVAFWCNPISGHNTLYWYLQNLGQGPELLIRYENEEAVDDSQLPKDRFSAERLKGVDSTLKIQPAELGDSAVYLCASSFNRVSEAFFGQGTRLTVV.